This entry is about one T cell receptor (beta chain). Antigen specificity is unknown. This sample stems from a study of T cell responses to AZD1222 COVID-19 vaccine. Whole-study context: Second-dose schedules of about 4 or about 12 weeks were combined.

Overall study findings and caveats: Elevations in Spike-specific TCR breadth and depth followed administration of two AZD1222 doses. Most donors were white British and more were female, and clonal diversity was possibly underestimated.

The assay was immunoSEQ multiplex PCR, and TCRdb's table has in-frame clones only and misses some. Among 75,000 to 95,000 clones, about 85% were seen once, and the ten largest hold about 13%. The CDR3 loop spans 13 amino acids. The V gene's germline CDR1 is MNHEY and CDR2 SVGAGI. With V trimmed by 6 bases and J by 5 bases, 2 bases remained unmatched. The sample in question was peripheral blood, obtained on day 0 of AZD1222 vaccination. The chain combines TRBV6-5 with TRBJ1-5; TRBD1 agrees at 9 bases. The receptor was isolated from an adult in good health. CDR3 region: CASSTGGHQPQHF. The CDR3 DNA is TGTGCCAGCAGCACAGGGGGCCATCAGCCCCAGCATTTT.